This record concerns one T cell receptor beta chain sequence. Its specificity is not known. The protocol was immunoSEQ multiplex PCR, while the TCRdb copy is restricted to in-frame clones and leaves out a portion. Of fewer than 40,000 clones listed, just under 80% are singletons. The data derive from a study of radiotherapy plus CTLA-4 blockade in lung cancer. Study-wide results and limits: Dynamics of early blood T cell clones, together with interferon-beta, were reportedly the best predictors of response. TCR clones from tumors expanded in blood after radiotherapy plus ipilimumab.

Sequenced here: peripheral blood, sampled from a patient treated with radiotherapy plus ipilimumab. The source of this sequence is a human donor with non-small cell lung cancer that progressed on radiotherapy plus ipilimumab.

The CDR3 DNA follows: TGTGCCAGCAGTACCGGCGGGGCCAATAGCAATCAGCCCCAGCATTTT. It codes for CASSTGGANSNQPQHF. The chain has TRBV6-6 and TRBJ1-5, with D perhaps matching TRBD1 (5 bases). The CDR3 consists of 16 residues. CDR1 MNHNY and CDR2 SVGAGI come from the germline V gene (reference sequence). The V end lost 5 bases, the J end lost 0 bases, and 14 bases lay between the germline ends.